Listed below are T cell receptor beta chains from one sample, sequenced in a study of cytomegalovirus exposure and HLA in healthy donors. Produced via immunoSEQ multiplex PCR; TCRdb's table is partial and in-frame only. This sample's table has around 200,000 clones. Sequencing was done on a sample of PBMCs. These receptors were taken from a girl under 10 years old in good health and CMV-seropositive. Both conserved end residues are part of each CDR3. D genes are given only for firm matches.

v_call: TRBV2
d_call: NA
j_call: TRBJ2-5
cdr3_aa: CASSDVQSVWETQYF
cdr3_nt: TGTGCCAGCAGTGACGTACAGTCCGTCTGGGAGACCCAGTACTTC

v_call: TRBV27
d_call: NA
j_call: TRBJ2-1
cdr3_aa: CASSRPMGPQNEQFF
cdr3_nt: TGTGCCAGCAGTCGCCCGATGGGGCCTCAAAATGAGCAGTTCTTC

v_call: TRBV7-2
d_call: TRBD1
j_call: TRBJ1-1
cdr3_aa: CASSLKQGEYMNTEAFF
cdr3_nt: TGTGCCAGCAGCTTAAAACAGGGGGAGTACATGAACACTGAAGCTTTCTTT

v_call: TRBV15
d_call: TRBD1
j_call: TRBJ1-1
cdr3_aa: CATSSSFGQGLNTEAFF
cdr3_nt: TGTGCCACCAGTTCCTCCTTCGGACAGGGCTTAAACACTGAAGCTTTCTTT

v_call: TRBV6-4
d_call: NA
j_call: TRBJ2-5
cdr3_aa: CASSPSETQYF
cdr3_nt: TGTGCCAGCAGTCCCTCAGAGACCCAGTACTTC

v_call: TRBV28
d_call: TRBD1
j_call: TRBJ2-7
cdr3_aa: CASSTRTGGEQYF
cdr3_nt: TGTGCCAGCAGCACCAGGACAGGGGGCGAGCAGTACTTC

v_call: TRBV30
d_call: TRBD1
j_call: TRBJ1-1
cdr3_aa: CAWSGAGGYTEAFF
cdr3_nt: TGTGCCTGGAGTGGGGCAGGGGGGTACACTGAAGCTTTCTTT

v_call: TRBV5-4
d_call: TRBD1
j_call: TRBJ1-1
cdr3_aa: CASSLVRDRGEAFF
cdr3_nt: TGTGCCAGCAGCTTGGTCCGGGACAGGGGAGAAGCTTTCTTT

v_call: TRBV2
d_call: TRBD1
j_call: TRBJ2-7
cdr3_aa: CASSLYPGQGSYEQYF
cdr3_nt: TGTGCCAGCAGTCTATATCCGGGACAGGGCTCCTACGAGCAGTACTTC

v_call: TRBV28
d_call: TRBD2
j_call: TRBJ2-3
cdr3_aa: CASSWRLASDTQYF
cdr3_nt: TGTGCCAGCAGTTGGAGACTAGCATCCGATACGCAGTATTTT

v_call: TRBV7-9
d_call: TRBD2
j_call: TRBJ2-3
cdr3_aa: CASSSELSGRASDTQYF
cdr3_nt: TGTGCCAGCAGTTCGGAGCTTAGCGGGAGGGCCTCAGATACGCAGTATTTT

v_call: TRBV6-4
d_call: NA
j_call: TRBJ2-1
cdr3_aa: CATKEGGRGFF
cdr3_nt: TGTGCCACCAAGGAAGGCGGACGGGGGTTCTTC

v_call: TRBV18
d_call: NA
j_call: TRBJ1-1
cdr3_aa: CASSLDRHTEAFF
cdr3_nt: TGTGCCAGCTCACTCGACAGACACACTGAAGCTTTCTTT

v_call: TRBV4-1
d_call: TRBD2
j_call: TRBJ2-7
cdr3_aa: CASSHASGRGSSYEQYF
cdr3_nt: TGCGCCAGCAGCCACGCTAGCGGGAGGGGAAGCTCCTACGAGCAGTACTTC

v_call: TRBV9
d_call: NA
j_call: TRBJ1-3
cdr3_aa: CASSVGSGGGNTIYF
cdr3_nt: TGTGCCAGCAGCGTAGGGTCGGGGGGTGGAAACACCATATATTTT

v_call: TRBV10-3
d_call: TRBD2
j_call: TRBJ2-1
cdr3_aa: CAITGREGSYNEQFF
cdr3_nt: TGTGCCATCACTGGGAGGGAGGGCTCCTACAATGAGCAGTTCTTC

v_call: TRBV10-1
d_call: TRBD2
j_call: TRBJ2-7
cdr3_aa: CASRRVRLAGRSSYEQYF
cdr3_nt: TGCGCCAGCAGGAGGGTCCGACTAGCGGGAAGGAGCTCCTACGAGCAGTACTTC

v_call: TRBV6-5
d_call: TRBD1
j_call: TRBJ1-1
cdr3_aa: CASSRTGGGTEAFF
cdr3_nt: TGTGCCAGCAGCCGGACAGGGGGCGGCACTGAAGCTTTCTTT

v_call: TRBV5-4
d_call: TRBD1
j_call: TRBJ2-5
cdr3_aa: CASSLDSAGGWETQYF
cdr3_nt: TGTGCCAGCAGCTTGGATTCCGCAGGGGGTTGGGAGACCCAGTACTTC

v_call: TRBV28
d_call: NA
j_call: TRBJ1-1
cdr3_aa: CASSPREGPNTEAFF
cdr3_nt: TGTGCCAGCAGTCCCCGGGAGGGACCGAACACTGAAGCTTTCTTT

v_call: TRBV28
d_call: TRBD1
j_call: TRBJ1-2
cdr3_aa: CASQKDRDYGYTF
cdr3_nt: TGTGCCAGCCAAAAGGACAGGGACTATGGCTACACCTTC

v_call: TRBV28
d_call: NA
j_call: TRBJ1-2
cdr3_aa: CASSLGGIESYGYTF
cdr3_nt: TGTGCCAGCAGTTTAGGGGGCATTGAATCCTATGGCTACACCTTC

v_call: TRBV19
d_call: TRBD1
j_call: TRBJ2-7
cdr3_aa: CASSPTGPLFEQYF
cdr3_nt: TGTGCCAGTAGCCCGACAGGGCCCTTATTTGAGCAGTACTTC

v_call: TRBV5-8
d_call: TRBD1
j_call: TRBJ1-3
cdr3_aa: CASNRGQGGNTIYF
cdr3_nt: TGTGCCAGCAACCGGGGACAGGGGGGAAACACCATATATTTT

v_call: TRBV28
d_call: NA
j_call: TRBJ2-7
cdr3_aa: CASSLQGGPNEQYF
cdr3_nt: TGTGCCAGCAGCCTGCAGGGGGGCCCAAACGAGCAGTACTTC

v_call: TRBV5-1
d_call: TRBD2
j_call: TRBJ2-7
cdr3_aa: CASSFGTSGLSYEQYF
cdr3_nt: TGCGCCAGCAGCTTCGGGACTAGCGGCCTCTCCTACGAGCAGTACTTC

v_call: TRBV20-1
d_call: NA
j_call: TRBJ2-7
cdr3_aa: CSARGGDEQYF
cdr3_nt: TGCAGTGCTAGAGGGGGCGACGAGCAGTACTTC

v_call: TRBV7-8
d_call: TRBD2
j_call: TRBJ2-3
cdr3_aa: CASQSLLAGADTQYF
cdr3_nt: TGTGCCAGCCAATCCTTACTAGCGGGAGCAGATACGCAGTATTTT

v_call: TRBV19
d_call: TRBD1
j_call: TRBJ1-5
cdr3_aa: CASSGTGGGQPQHF
cdr3_nt: TGTGCCAGTAGCGGGACAGGGGGAGGTCAGCCCCAGCATTTT

v_call: TRBV25-1
d_call: NA
j_call: TRBJ2-4
cdr3_aa: CASSDLKNIQYF
cdr3_nt: TGTGCCAGCAGTGATCTCAAAAACATTCAGTACTTC

v_call: TRBV19
d_call: TRBD1
j_call: TRBJ2-2
cdr3_aa: CASSTGQGSTGELFF
cdr3_nt: TGTGCCAGTAGTACCGGACAGGGTTCCACCGGGGAGCTGTTTTTT

v_call: TRBV27
d_call: NA
j_call: TRBJ1-2
cdr3_aa: CASRLGGGNNYGYTF
cdr3_nt: TGTGCCAGCAGACTAGGTGGGGGGAATAACTATGGCTACACCTTC

v_call: TRBV7-9
d_call: TRBD1
j_call: TRBJ1-4
cdr3_aa: CASSLGNTGGTNEKLFF
cdr3_nt: TGTGCCAGCAGCTTAGGGAATACAGGGGGGACTAATGAAAAACTGTTTTTT

v_call: TRBV25-1
d_call: TRBD1
j_call: TRBJ2-7
cdr3_aa: CASSALRDRAYEQYF
cdr3_nt: TGTGCCAGCAGTGCGCTTCGGGACAGGGCTTACGAGCAGTACTTC

v_call: TRBV5-1
d_call: NA
j_call: TRBJ1-4
cdr3_aa: CASSLQGVGANEKLFF
cdr3_nt: TGCGCCAGCAGCTTACAGGGTGTGGGGGCTAATGAAAAACTGTTTTTT

v_call: TRBV27
d_call: TRBD2
j_call: TRBJ2-1
cdr3_aa: CASSLLAGSAGGHEQFF
cdr3_nt: TGTGCCAGCAGCTTACTAGCGGGAAGCGCAGGGGGCCATGAGCAGTTCTTC

v_call: TRBV6-1
d_call: NA
j_call: TRBJ1-2
cdr3_aa: CASSERGAIYGYTF
cdr3_nt: TGTGCCAGCAGTGAACGTGGGGCTATCTATGGCTACACCTTC

v_call: TRBV5-4
d_call: NA
j_call: TRBJ1-5
cdr3_aa: CASSLSGGPQHF
cdr3_nt: TGTGCCAGCAGCTTGTCCGGTGGGCCCCAGCATTTT

v_call: TRBV10-2
d_call: NA
j_call: TRBJ2-3
cdr3_aa: CASSEGQGLPDTQYF
cdr3_nt: TGCGCCAGCAGTGAGGGCCAGGGGTTACCAGATACGCAGTATTTT

v_call: TRBV5-1
d_call: NA
j_call: TRBJ2-7
cdr3_aa: CASSLVGTEGGEQYF
cdr3_nt: TGCGCCAGCAGCTTGGTCGGCACGGAAGGGGGCGAGCAGTACTTC

v_call: TRBV12-5
d_call: TRBD2
j_call: TRBJ2-1
cdr3_aa: CASGLQTSGSSEQFF
cdr3_nt: TGTGCTAGTGGTTTGCAGACTAGCGGGAGTAGTGAGCAGTTCTTC

v_call: TRBV7-9
d_call: TRBD2
j_call: TRBJ2-7
cdr3_aa: CASSPATSGSYEQYF
cdr3_nt: TGTGCCAGCAGCCCAGCGACTAGCGGCTCCTACGAGCAGTACTTC

v_call: TRBV7-9
d_call: TRBD2
j_call: TRBJ2-7
cdr3_aa: CASTTIPRTSGGYEQYF
cdr3_nt: TGTGCCAGCACCACTATTCCCCGGACTAGCGGGGGGTACGAGCAGTACTTC

v_call: TRBV28
d_call: TRBD1
j_call: TRBJ1-5
cdr3_aa: CASSSTQGASNQPQHF
cdr3_nt: TGTGCCAGCAGTTCCACCCAGGGGGCAAGCAATCAGCCCCAGCATTTT

v_call: TRBV10-3
d_call: TRBD2
j_call: TRBJ2-1
cdr3_aa: CAISVQRDSTWQFF
cdr3_nt: TGTGCCATCAGTGTACAGCGGGATAGTACGTGGCAGTTCTTC

v_call: TRBV28
d_call: NA
j_call: TRBJ1-1
cdr3_aa: CASSLPDSRENTEAFF
cdr3_nt: TGTGCCAGCAGTTTACCGGACAGCCGGGAGAACACTGAAGCTTTCTTT

v_call: TRBV10-3
d_call: TRBD2
j_call: TRBJ2-1
cdr3_aa: CAIRGSSGANNEQFF
cdr3_nt: TGTGCCATCCGTGGTTCCAGCGGGGCAAACAATGAGCAGTTCTTC

v_call: TRBV5-1
d_call: NA
j_call: TRBJ2-2
cdr3_aa: CASSLDSGNTGELFF
cdr3_nt: TGCGCCAGCAGCTTGGATAGCGGTAACACCGGGGAGCTGTTTTTT

v_call: TRBV5-1
d_call: TRBD2
j_call: TRBJ2-1
cdr3_aa: CASSLAGRPHNEQFF
cdr3_nt: TGCGCCAGCAGCTTGGCCGGGAGGCCACACAATGAGCAGTTCTTC

v_call: TRBV6-1
d_call: NA
j_call: TRBJ1-1
cdr3_aa: CASRAQRFAFF
cdr3_nt: TGTGCCAGCAGGGCCCAGAGGTTCGCTTTCTTT

v_call: TRBV10-3
d_call: TRBD2
j_call: TRBJ2-1
cdr3_aa: CAISAGRLAGINEQFF
cdr3_nt: TGTGCCATCAGTGCGGGTAGACTAGCGGGAATCAATGAGCAGTTCTTC

v_call: TRBV10-3
d_call: TRBD1
j_call: TRBJ2-7
cdr3_aa: CAISESTGVSYEQYF
cdr3_nt: TGTGCCATCAGTGAGTCGACAGGGGTCTCCTACGAGCAGTACTTC

v_call: TRBV10-3
d_call: TRBD1
j_call: TRBJ1-5
cdr3_aa: CATQDRGDNQPQHF
cdr3_nt: TGTGCCACCCAAGACAGGGGGGACAATCAGCCCCAGCATTTT